A selection of T cell receptor beta chains follows, all from one sample in a study of blood T cell repertoires in COVID-19. The protocol was immunoSEQ multiplex PCR, while the TCRdb copy is restricted to in-frame clones and leaves out a portion. The data hold under 200,000 clones, with roughly 70% observed a single time. The material sequenced was peripheral blood. These receptors originate from an elderly woman with acute or convalescent COVID-19. The conserved cysteine and the conserved F or W are not part of the CDR3 here. Each record gives: J gene, V gene, clone size, CDR3 protein. Clone size appears in some rows only: once, few, many, or a class for an expanded clone.

J gene: TRBJ1-1; V gene: TRBV27; clone size: few; CDR3 protein: ASSLEGLNTEAF
J gene: TRBJ1-1; V gene: TRBV27; clone size: .; CDR3 protein: ASSLYRGTEAF
J gene: TRBJ2-7; V gene: TRBV4-3; clone size: .; CDR3 protein: ASSQDAWTYEQY
J gene: TRBJ2-1; V gene: TRBV21-1; clone size: .; CDR3 protein: ASNGNNEQF
J gene: TRBJ2-5; V gene: TRBV3-1/TRBV3-2; clone size: .; CDR3 protein: ASSPYALAGETQY
J gene: TRBJ1-1; V gene: TRBV20-1; clone size: .; CDR3 protein: SARPDIMAF
J gene: TRBJ1-5; V gene: TRBV19; clone size: .; CDR3 protein: ASSRGGGNSNQPQH
J gene: TRBJ1-3; V gene: TRBV9; clone size: .; CDR3 protein: ASSVSLRTGAGNTIY
J gene: TRBJ2-5; V gene: TRBV11-2; clone size: .; CDR3 protein: ASSLVWGVRRETQY
J gene: TRBJ1-1; V gene: TRBV6-1; clone size: .; CDR3 protein: ASSEFGGVRTEAF
J gene: TRBJ2-3; V gene: TRBV29-1; clone size: .; CDR3 protein: SVGQGDSTDTQY
J gene: TRBJ2-7; V gene: TRBV27; clone size: .; CDR3 protein: ASGGGTPSGEQY
J gene: TRBJ2-7; V gene: TRBV9; clone size: few; CDR3 protein: ASSDLATSYEQY
J gene: TRBJ2-7; V gene: TRBV7-8; clone size: once; CDR3 protein: ASSLEGLAGVALNEQY
J gene: TRBJ2-7; V gene: TRBV7-9; clone size: few; CDR3 protein: ASSLAGGDGYEQY
J gene: TRBJ2-5; V gene: TRBV7-9; clone size: .; CDR3 protein: ASSRAGGAGETQY
J gene: TRBJ2-7; V gene: TRBV6-1; clone size: .; CDR3 protein: ASSESYRRGYEQY
J gene: TRBJ2-3; V gene: TRBV19; clone size: .; CDR3 protein: ASSIGGRAPDTQY
J gene: TRBJ1-2; V gene: TRBV5-4; clone size: .; CDR3 protein: ASSYPTGSSRGYT
J gene: TRBJ2-1; V gene: TRBV5-6; clone size: .; CDR3 protein: ASSLGPSGRPGEQF
J gene: TRBJ2-1; V gene: TRBV6-5; clone size: .; CDR3 protein: ASSLGQGEWNEQF
J gene: TRBJ1-6; V gene: TRBV6-6; clone size: .; CDR3 protein: ASSRTGGDSPLH
J gene: TRBJ2-1; V gene: TRBV4-3; clone size: .; CDR3 protein: ASSSGAGGEQF
J gene: TRBJ2-3; V gene: TRBV5-1; clone size: once; CDR3 protein: ASSPLAFSTDTQY
J gene: TRBJ2-3; V gene: TRBV24-1; clone size: .; CDR3 protein: ATSDLETRWQY
J gene: TRBJ2-3; V gene: TRBV28; clone size: .; CDR3 protein: ASSPGTDETDTQY
J gene: TRBJ2-1; V gene: TRBV10-1; clone size: .; CDR3 protein: ASSESKGSGRANEQF
J gene: TRBJ2-2; V gene: TRBV7-2; clone size: once; CDR3 protein: ASSLESNAGELF
J gene: TRBJ1-4; V gene: TRBV7-8; clone size: few; CDR3 protein: ASSENDRGGSEKLF
J gene: TRBJ2-1; V gene: TRBV3-1/TRBV3-2; clone size: .; CDR3 protein: ASSQGVLAVWGSYNEQF
J gene: TRBJ2-7; V gene: TRBV7-8; clone size: few; CDR3 protein: ASSISRTSLGEQY
J gene: TRBJ2-7; V gene: TRBV6-6; clone size: .; CDR3 protein: ASRYYLAGGKDEQY
J gene: TRBJ2-7; V gene: TRBV27; clone size: few; CDR3 protein: ASRPGTGGGEQY
J gene: TRBJ2-1; V gene: TRBV5-1; clone size: .; CDR3 protein: ASSPGIAGYNEQF
J gene: TRBJ1-6; V gene: TRBV6-1; clone size: .; CDR3 protein: ASSEGRRTVDNSPLH
J gene: TRBJ2-1; V gene: TRBV5-1; clone size: many; CDR3 protein: ASSGASGKSSYNEQF
J gene: TRBJ2-1; V gene: TRBV4-3; clone size: .; CDR3 protein: ASSQDTALRSYNEQF
J gene: TRBJ2-7; V gene: TRBV25-1; clone size: .; CDR3 protein: ASSESPSYEQY
J gene: TRBJ2-7; V gene: TRBV19; clone size: .; CDR3 protein: ASSIVGGSYEQY
J gene: TRBJ1-4; V gene: TRBV30; clone size: .; CDR3 protein: AWGGAADEKLF
J gene: TRBJ2-1; V gene: TRBV5-1; clone size: .; CDR3 protein: ASSSRASGSGEQF
J gene: TRBJ2-1; V gene: TRBV7-9; clone size: .; CDR3 protein: ASSYLGLAGDDEQF
J gene: TRBJ1-1; V gene: TRBV5-5; clone size: .; CDR3 protein: ASSSQQGVNTEAF
J gene: TRBJ1-1; V gene: TRBV28; clone size: once; CDR3 protein: ASSYPDRANTEAF
J gene: TRBJ2-1; V gene: TRBV19; clone size: .; CDR3 protein: ASSTTGGDYNEQF
J gene: TRBJ2-5; V gene: TRBV12-5; clone size: .; CDR3 protein: ASGLGTSGDTQETQY
J gene: TRBJ2-3; V gene: TRBV3-1/TRBV3-2; clone size: .; CDR3 protein: ASSHGTSGAEDTQY